The subject of this entry is one TCR beta chain. Its antigen remains unidentified. The record originates from a study of cytomegalovirus exposure and HLA in healthy donors. Study information: It was reported in a later analysis that the 90 to 150 validation repertoires used the same platform as the 550 to 850 first-cohort repertoires. Overall study results and limits: Later, an analysis found that TCR clusters from the first cohort tended to co-occur in the 120 validation repertoires.

The repertoire was sequenced with immunoSEQ multiplex PCR; TCRdb's copy has only in-frame clones and lacks some. The sample shows over 150,000 clones, about 90% of them seen only once. V dropped 2 bases and J dropped 4 bases, with 26 bases sitting between them. The CDR3 consists of 19 residues. Germline loops: CDR1 SGHTA, CDR2 FQGNSA. The origin of this receptor is a woman between 18 and 30 years old in good health and CMV-seropositive. V is TRBV7-2 and J is TRBJ2-5; D is possibly TRBD2 (5 bases). The sample consisted of PBMCs. The CDR3 nucleotides read TGTGCCAGCAGCTTATCCCCTACTACTCATATAGGGAGAGCAGAGACCCAGTACTTC. This codes for CASSLSPTTHIGRAETQYF.